A single T cell receptor beta chain is shown here with its context. Its antigen target is currently unknown. Base qualities are not at hand, and no much larger clone is one base apart. The germline V and J ends show losses of 0 bases and 0 bases respectively, and no gene match explains 10 bases of the junction. CDR1 is given as SGDLS and CDR2 as YYNGEE, both from the germline V gene. The CDR3, cysteine through phenylalanine, is 20 amino acids long. Only the CDR3 part of the read is kept: 60 bases, read in frame from the first base. This specimen comes from a study of T-cell memory formation after mild COVID-19 (dated by TCRdb to the early 2020s). Context from the whole study: TCR sequence clusters from the two donors were largely donor specific. Longitudinal TCRalpha and TCRbeta repertoire sequencing tracked T-cell clones expanding and contracting after mild COVID-19 in a couple of donors. The cohort comprised two young, previously healthy adult volunteers, one female and one male.

The data were produced on an Illumina NovaSeq 6000. cDNA libraries for TCRalpha and TCRbeta were prepared by 5'RACE using constant-segment primers, with sample barcodes and unique molecular identifiers added. Trizol reagent was used to extract RNA from every sample. Library amplification was performed in two PCR steps, and a second sample barcode and Illumina TruSeq adapters were introduced in the second step. Libraries were sequenced on an Illumina NovaSeq with 2 x 150 bp paired-end reads. Regarding the original processing steps: The reads were demultiplexed and collapsed into UMI-guided consensus sequences using migec v1.2.7. With mixcr v2.1.11, UMI consensuses were aligned to TRA and TRB V and J templates and assembled into clonotypes. Expanded or contracted clonotypes were those called significant by both edgeR and NoisET, with noise models trained on biological replicates. edgeR calls used a false discovery rate-adjusted p below 0.01 and a log2 fold-change threshold of 1. As an exploratory analysis of dynamics, PCA with hierarchical clustering was applied to max-normalized trajectories of the 1000 most abundant clonotypes. The CD4 or CD8 phenotype of responding clones was assigned using the separately sequenced CD4+ and CD8+ repertoires. The raw public data were reprocessed by TCRdb itself: fastp quality trimming at Q25, MiXCR clonotype calling, in-frame beta chains only. For every CDR3 protein sequence, its rows merge into one entry that carries the most common genes and DNA. The V and J calls and clone size come from TCRdb's table, not from the authors' own analysis. In this sample the table shows 25,000 to 35,000 distinct CDR3 sequences, 10% to 15% of which occur a single time. The ten largest clones capture roughly 15% of the sample.

Ficoll-Paque density gradient centrifugation was the method used to isolate PBMCs. Overall study outcomes, separate from this receptor: Some responding clones were found in pre-infection memory, which suggests that pre-existing cross-reactive memory T cells took part in the SARS-CoV-2 response. Balanced CD4/CD8 phenotypes were observed for clones contracting from day 15 to 85, whereas a bias towards CD4+ was observed for a second wave of clones expanding from day 15 to 37. The study covered only a couple of mild cases, and larger cohorts including severe cases with pre-infection samples were considered necessary. The second-wave clones that peaked on day 37 were not confirmed to be SARS-CoV-2 specific. Contracting CD4+ clones were located mainly in the CM and EM memory subsets, whereas CD8+ clones were found to be enriched in EMRA.

The TCR was taken from an adult woman who had mild COVID-19 (a few samples of this study predate the infection). The sample titles of this study are shuffled in the database, so cell type and time point are left out; the donor was told from shared clones. The specimen was PBMCs or a T cell subset sorted from them (not recorded which). The rearrangement combines TRBV9 with TRBJ1-6, with 9 bases matching TRBD1. The CDR3 protein sequence reads: CASSVEGGTGTSSYNSPLHF. The sequenced DNA: TGTGCCAGCAGCGTAGAAGGCGGGACAGGGACCAGCTCCTATAATTCACCCCTCCACTTT.